This T cell receptor beta chain was sequenced in a study of blood T cells in healthy people across ages. Per the germline V gene, CDR1 is LGHDT and CDR2 is YNNKEL (reference sequence). Trimming left V 0 bases short and J 15 bases short, with 9 bases between. CDR3 size: 11 residues. Peripheral blood was drawn, about 9.7 milliliters per donor. Primers used in a second PCR of about 7 to 12 cycles were a sample-barcoded 5' primer and a J-beta primer mix. A template-switch adaptor that had 12 random nucleotides put a tag on each cDNA molecule. TCRdb reanalysed the 5' RACE reads using MiXCR and keeps one entry per CDR3 protein. The sample has about 800,000 distinct CDR3 sequences, more than 20% seen once. These data were also filed under a second study, of T cells of mothers and their children.

Sequencing used blood. The chain uses TRBV3-1 and TRBJ2-1; the D gene is possibly TRBD1 (6 bases). The source is a boy under 18 in good health. The CDR3 loop is CASSQERGTFF. The CDR3 nucleotides are TGTGCCAGCAGCCAAGAAAGGGGGACGTTCTTC.